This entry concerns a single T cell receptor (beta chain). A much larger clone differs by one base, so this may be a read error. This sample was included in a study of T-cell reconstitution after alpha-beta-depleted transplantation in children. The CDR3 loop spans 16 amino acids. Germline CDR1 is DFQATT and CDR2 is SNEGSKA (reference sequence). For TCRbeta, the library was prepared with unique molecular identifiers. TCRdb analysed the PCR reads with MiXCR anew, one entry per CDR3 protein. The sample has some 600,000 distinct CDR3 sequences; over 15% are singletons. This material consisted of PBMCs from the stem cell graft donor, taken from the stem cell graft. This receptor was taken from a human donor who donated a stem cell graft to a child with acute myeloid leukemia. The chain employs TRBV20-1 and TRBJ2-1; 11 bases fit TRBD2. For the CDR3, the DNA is TGCTGTGCTAGTCCCCCTAGCGGGGGGCCTAACAATGAGCAGTTCTTC. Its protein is CCASPPSGGPNNEQFF.